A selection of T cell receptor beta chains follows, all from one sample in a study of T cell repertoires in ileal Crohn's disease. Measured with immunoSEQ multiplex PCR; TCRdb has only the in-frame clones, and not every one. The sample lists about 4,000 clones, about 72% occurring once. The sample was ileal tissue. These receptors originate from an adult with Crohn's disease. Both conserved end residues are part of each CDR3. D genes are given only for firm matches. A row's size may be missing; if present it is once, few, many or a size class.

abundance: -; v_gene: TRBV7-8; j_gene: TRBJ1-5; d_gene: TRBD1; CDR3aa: CASSAIDRDQPQHF; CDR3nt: TGTGCCAGCAGCGCCATAGACAGGGATCAGCCCCAGCATTTT
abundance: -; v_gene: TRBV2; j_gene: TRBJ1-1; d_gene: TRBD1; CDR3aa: CASSAQGPGAGTEAFF; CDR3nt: TGTGCCAGCAGCGCACAGGGGCCGGGGGCCGGCACTGAAGCTTTCTTT
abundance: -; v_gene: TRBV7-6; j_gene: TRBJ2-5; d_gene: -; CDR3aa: CASSLNKETQYF; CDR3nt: TGTGCCAGCAGCTTAAACAAAGAGACCCAGTACTTC
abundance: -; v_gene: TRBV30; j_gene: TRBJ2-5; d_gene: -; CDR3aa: CAWSRGGWYQETQYF; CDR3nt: TGTGCCTGGAGTCGAGGCGGTTGGTACCAAGAGACCCAGTACTTC
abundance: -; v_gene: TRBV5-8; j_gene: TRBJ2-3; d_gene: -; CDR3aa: CASSFYRVATDTQYF; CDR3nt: TGTGCCAGCAGCTTCTACAGGGTTGCCACAGATACGCAGTATTTT
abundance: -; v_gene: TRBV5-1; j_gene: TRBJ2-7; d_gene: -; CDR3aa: CASSLSDRGEQYF; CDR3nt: TGCGCCAGCAGCTTGTCAGATCGGGGCGAGCAGTACTTC
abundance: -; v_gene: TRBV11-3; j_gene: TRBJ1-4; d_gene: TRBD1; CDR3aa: CASSAGTEGEKLFF; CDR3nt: TGTGCCAGCAGCGCCGGGACAGAGGGTGAAAAACTGTTTTTT
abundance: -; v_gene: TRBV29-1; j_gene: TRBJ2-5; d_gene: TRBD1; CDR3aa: CSVQGQPETQYF; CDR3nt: TGCAGCGTTCAGGGACAGCCAGAGACCCAGTACTTC
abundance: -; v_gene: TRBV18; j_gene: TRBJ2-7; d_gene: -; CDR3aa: CASSVTTGYEQYF; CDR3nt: TGTGCCAGCTCAGTCACCACAGGGTACGAGCAGTACTTC
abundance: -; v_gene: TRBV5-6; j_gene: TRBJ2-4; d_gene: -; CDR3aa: CASSLLGSGDIQYF; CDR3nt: TGTGCCAGCAGCTTATTAGGGAGTGGGGACATTCAGTACTTC
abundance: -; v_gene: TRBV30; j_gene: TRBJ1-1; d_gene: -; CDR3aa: CAWIPHTGNTEAFF; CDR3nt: TGTGCCTGGATTCCTCACACAGGGAACACTGAAGCTTTCTTT
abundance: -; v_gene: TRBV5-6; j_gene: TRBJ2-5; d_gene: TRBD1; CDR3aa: CASSSGTGARTQYF; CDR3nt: TGTGCCAGCAGCTCGGGGACAGGGGCAAGGACCCAGTACTTC
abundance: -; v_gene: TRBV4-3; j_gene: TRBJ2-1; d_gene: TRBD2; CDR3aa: CASSQDPLAGGDEQFF; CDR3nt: TGCGCCAGCAGCCAAGATCCACTAGCGGGAGGGGATGAGCAGTTCTTC
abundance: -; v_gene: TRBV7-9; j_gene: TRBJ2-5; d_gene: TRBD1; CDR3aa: CASSFQGARETQYF; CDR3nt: TGTGCCAGCAGCTTCCAGGGGGCTCGAGAGACCCAGTACTTC
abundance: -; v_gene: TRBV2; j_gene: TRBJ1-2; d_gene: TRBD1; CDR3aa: CASRKTLDRDYGYTF; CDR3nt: TGTGCCAGCCGCAAGACCTTGGACAGGGACTATGGCTACACCTTC
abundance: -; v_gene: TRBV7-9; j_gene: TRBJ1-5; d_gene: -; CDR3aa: CASSSGSFQPQHF; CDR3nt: TGTGCCAGCAGCTCCGGGTCTTTTCAGCCCCAGCATTTT
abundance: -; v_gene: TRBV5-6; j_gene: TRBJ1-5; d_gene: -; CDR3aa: CASSLGDTAEHF; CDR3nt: TGTGCCAGCAGCTTGGGGGACACCGCCGAACATTTT
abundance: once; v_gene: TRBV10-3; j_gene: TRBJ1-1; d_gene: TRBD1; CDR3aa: CAISELGTGGMNTEAFF; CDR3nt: TGTGCCATCAGTGAGTTGGGAACAGGGGGGATGAACACTGAAGCTTTCTTT
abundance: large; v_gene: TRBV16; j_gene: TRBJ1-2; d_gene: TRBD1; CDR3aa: CASSQSRGGDGYTF; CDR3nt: TGTGCCAGCAGCCAATCACGAGGGGGCGATGGCTACACCTTC
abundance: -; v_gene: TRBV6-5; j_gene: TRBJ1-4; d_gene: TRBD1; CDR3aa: CASRRGPGEKLFF; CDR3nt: TGTGCCAGCCGCAGGGGGCCAGGTGAAAAACTGTTTTTT
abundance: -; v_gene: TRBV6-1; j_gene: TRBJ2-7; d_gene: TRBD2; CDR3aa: CASSETRTSGVYEQYF; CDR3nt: TGTGCCAGCAGTGAAACAAGGACTAGCGGGGTGTACGAGCAGTACTTC
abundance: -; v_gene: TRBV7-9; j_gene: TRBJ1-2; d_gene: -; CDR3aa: CASSRVEGDYYGYTF; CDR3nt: TGTGCCAGCAGCCGAGTGGAGGGAGACTACTATGGCTACACCTTC
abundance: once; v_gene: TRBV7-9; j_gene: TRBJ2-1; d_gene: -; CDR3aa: CASAPGPGYPSSYNEQFF; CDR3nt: TGTGCCAGCGCTCCCGGCCCGGGTTACCCGAGCTCCTACAATGAGCAGTTCTTC
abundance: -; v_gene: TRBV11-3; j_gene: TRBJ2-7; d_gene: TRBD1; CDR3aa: CASNRGLLYEQYF; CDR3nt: TGTGCCAGCAATAGGGGGCTTCTCTACGAGCAGTACTTC
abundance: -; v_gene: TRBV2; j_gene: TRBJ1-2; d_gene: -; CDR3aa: CASNEQGLDYGYTF; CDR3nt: TGTGCCAGCAACGAGCAGGGGCTCGACTATGGCTACACCTTC
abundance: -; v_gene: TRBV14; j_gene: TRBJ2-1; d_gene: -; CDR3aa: CASSGAASYNEQFF; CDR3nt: TGTGCCAGCAGCGGAGCGGCCTCCTACAATGAGCAGTTCTTC
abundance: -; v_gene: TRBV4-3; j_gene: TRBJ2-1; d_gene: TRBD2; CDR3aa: CASSQDIPGGNIYYNEQFF; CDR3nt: TGCGCCAGCAGCCAAGATATTCCCGGGGGGAACATTTACTACAATGAGCAGTTCTTC
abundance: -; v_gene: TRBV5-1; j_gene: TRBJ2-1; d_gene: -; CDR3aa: CASSLSQGRQFF; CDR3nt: TGTGCCAGCAGCTTGAGTCAGGGGAGGCAGTTCTTC
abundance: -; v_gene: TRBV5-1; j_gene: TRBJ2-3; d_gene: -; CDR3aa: CASSPDSPAQYF; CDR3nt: TGTGCCAGCAGCCCGGACTCCCCGGCGCAGTATTTT
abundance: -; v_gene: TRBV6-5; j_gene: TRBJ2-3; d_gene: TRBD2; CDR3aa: CASSSLAGGRDTQYF; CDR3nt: TGTGCCAGCAGTTCCCTAGCGGGAGGGAGGGATACGCAGTATTTT
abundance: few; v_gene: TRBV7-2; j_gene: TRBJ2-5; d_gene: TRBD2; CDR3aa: CASSSLGTAGGQETQYF; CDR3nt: TGTGCCAGCAGCTCCCTAGGGACGGCGGGAGGCCAAGAGACCCAGTACTTC
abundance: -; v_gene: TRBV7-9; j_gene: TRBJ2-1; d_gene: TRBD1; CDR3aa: CASSPPLGQGNNEQFF; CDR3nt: TGTGCCAGCAGCCCCCCCCTGGGACAGGGTAACAATGAGCAGTTCTTC
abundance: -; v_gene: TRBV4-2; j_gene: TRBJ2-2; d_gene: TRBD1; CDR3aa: CASSRPKTWDRGHRNTGELFF; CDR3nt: TGTGCCAGCAGCCGTCCTAAGACCTGGGACAGGGGGCACCGGAACACCGGGGAGCTGTTTTTT
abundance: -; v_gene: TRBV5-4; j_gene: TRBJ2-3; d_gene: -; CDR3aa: CASSLGASSTDTQYF; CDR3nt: TGTGCCAGCAGCTTGGGGGCGTCTAGCACAGATACGCAGTATTTT
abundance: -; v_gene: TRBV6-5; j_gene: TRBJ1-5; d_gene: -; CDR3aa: CASSPGVSQPQHF; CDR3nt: TGTGCCAGCAGCCCCGGGGTAAGTCAGCCCCAGCATTTT
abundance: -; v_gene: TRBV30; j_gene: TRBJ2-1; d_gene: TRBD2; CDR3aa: CAVTSGGYREQFF; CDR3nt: TGTGCCGTGACTAGCGGGGGCTACAGGGAGCAGTTCTTC
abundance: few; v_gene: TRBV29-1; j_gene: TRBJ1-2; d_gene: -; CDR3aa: CSVAGGPANYGYTF; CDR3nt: TGCAGCGTGGCGGGGGGGCCAGCTAACTATGGCTACACCTTC
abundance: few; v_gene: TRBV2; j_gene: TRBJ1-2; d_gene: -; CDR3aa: CASSPRSGGYYGYTF; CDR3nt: TGTGCCAGCAGCCCCCGCTCTGGAGGTTACTATGGCTACACCTTC
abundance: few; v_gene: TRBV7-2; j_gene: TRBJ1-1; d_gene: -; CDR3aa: CASSPSTIMAEAFF; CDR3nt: TGTGCCAGCAGCCCCTCGACAATTATGGCTGAAGCTTTCTTT
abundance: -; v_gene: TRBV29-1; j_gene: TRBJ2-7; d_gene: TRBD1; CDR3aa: CSVTTGQDEQYF; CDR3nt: TGCAGCGTGACGACAGGGCAAGACGAGCAGTACTTC
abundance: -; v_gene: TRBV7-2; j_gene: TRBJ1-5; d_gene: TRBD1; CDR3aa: CASGETGGISNQPQHF; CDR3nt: TGTGCCAGCGGGGAGACAGGGGGTATTAGCAATCAGCCCCAGCATTTT
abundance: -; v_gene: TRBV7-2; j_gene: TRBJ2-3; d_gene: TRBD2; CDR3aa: CASSVLAGGPTDTQYF; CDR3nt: TGTGCCAGCAGCGTACTAGCGGGGGGCCCCACAGATACGCAGTATTTT
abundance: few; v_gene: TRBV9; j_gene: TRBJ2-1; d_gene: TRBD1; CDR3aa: CASSPPGTGASGNEQFF; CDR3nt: TGTGCCAGCAGCCCCCCCGGGACAGGGGCGTCGGGCAATGAGCAGTTCTTC
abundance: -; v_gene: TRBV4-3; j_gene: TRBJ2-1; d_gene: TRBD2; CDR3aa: CASSQLTSGSPHEQFF; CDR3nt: TGCGCCAGCAGCCAACTGACTAGCGGGAGTCCCCATGAGCAGTTCTTC
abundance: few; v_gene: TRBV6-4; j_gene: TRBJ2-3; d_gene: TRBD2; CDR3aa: CASSPIAGEGTDTQYF; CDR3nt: TGTGCCAGCAGTCCGATAGCGGGAGAGGGCACAGATACGCAGTATTTT
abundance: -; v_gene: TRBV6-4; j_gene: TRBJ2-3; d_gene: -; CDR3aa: CASALSGATDTQYF; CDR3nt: TGTGCCAGCGCCCTCTCAGGGGCGACAGATACGCAGTATTTT
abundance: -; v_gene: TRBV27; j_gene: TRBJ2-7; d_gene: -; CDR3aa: CASSQKGQSYLGHEQYF; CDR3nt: TGTGCCAGCAGTCAAAAGGGCCAGTCCTACCTGGGGCACGAGCAGTACTTC
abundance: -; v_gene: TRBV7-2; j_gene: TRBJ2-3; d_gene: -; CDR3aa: CASSLGVSTDTQYF; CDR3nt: TGTGCCAGCAGCTTAGGCGTTAGCACAGATACGCAGTATTTT